This entry is about one T cell receptor beta chain. In the authors' workflow: The assay estimated nucleated cells by amplifying reference gene primers. Generated by immunoSEQ multiplex PCR, the TCRdb table keeps only in-frame clones and is missing some. V and J calls and clone size come straight from that table; D and trimming were deduced from the DNA. The sample contains about 190,000 clones, approximately 91% of which appear only once. The data were taken from a study of blood T cell repertoires in COVID-19. Study-level information: COVID-19 samples collected from the United States, Italy and Spain covered acute and convalescent phases. Sources were T cells, B-cell-depleted T cells, or PBMCs; the material itself was cDNA or gDNA.

The ends lost 5 bases at V and 4 bases at J; junction bases unmatched: 10. This CDR3 region has 15 residues. The germline gives CDR1 MNHEY, CDR2 SVGAGI. The J gene is TRBJ1-2, the V gene TRBV6-5; 7 bases agree with TRBD1. The sequencing sample was made of peripheral blood. The TCR sequence derives from a man aged 25 to 40 with acute or convalescent COVID-19. This chain's CDR3 is CASSRTGTLVYGYTF. DNA for the CDR3: TGTGCCAGCAGTAGGACAGGCACACTCGTCTATGGCTACACCTTC.